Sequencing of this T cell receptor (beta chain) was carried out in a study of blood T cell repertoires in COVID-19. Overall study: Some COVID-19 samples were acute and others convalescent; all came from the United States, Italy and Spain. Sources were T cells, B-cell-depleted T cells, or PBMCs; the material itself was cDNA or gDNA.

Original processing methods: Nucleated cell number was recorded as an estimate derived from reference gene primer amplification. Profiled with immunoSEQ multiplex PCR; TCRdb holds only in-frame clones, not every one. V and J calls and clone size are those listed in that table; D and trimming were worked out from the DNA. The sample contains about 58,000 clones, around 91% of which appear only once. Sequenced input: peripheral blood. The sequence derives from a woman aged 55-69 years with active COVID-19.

CDR3 residues: CASTNAGRYQPQHF. CDR3 in DNA: TGTGCCAGTACAAACGCGGGGCGTTATCAGCCCCAGCATTTT. The rearrangement joins TRBV6-5 to TRBJ1-5; maybe TRBD1 (5 bases). Trimming cost V 9 bases and J 5 bases, with 17 bases left between them. The CDR3 is 14 amino acids. Germline CDR1 and CDR2: MNHEY and SVGAGI.